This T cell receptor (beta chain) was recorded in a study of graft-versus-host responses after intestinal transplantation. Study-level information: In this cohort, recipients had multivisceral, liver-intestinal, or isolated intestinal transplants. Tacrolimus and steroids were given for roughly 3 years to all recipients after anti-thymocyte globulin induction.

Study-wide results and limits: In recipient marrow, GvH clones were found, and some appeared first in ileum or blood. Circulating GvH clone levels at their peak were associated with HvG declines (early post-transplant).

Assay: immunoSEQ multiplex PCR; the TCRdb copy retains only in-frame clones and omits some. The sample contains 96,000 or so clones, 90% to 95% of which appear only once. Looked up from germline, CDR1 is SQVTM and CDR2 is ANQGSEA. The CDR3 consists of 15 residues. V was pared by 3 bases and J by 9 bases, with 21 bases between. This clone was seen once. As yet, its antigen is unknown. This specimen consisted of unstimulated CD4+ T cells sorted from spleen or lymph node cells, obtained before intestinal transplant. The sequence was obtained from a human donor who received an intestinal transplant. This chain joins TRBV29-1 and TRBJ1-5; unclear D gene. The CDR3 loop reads CSVELPPIGSGPQHF. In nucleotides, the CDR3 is TGCAGCGTTGAGTTACCCCCCATCGGGAGTGGGCCCCAGCATTTT.